The next 9 T cell receptor beta chains were all read from a single sample in a study of breast tumors, draining lymph nodes, adjacent tissues. TCRdb recomputed calls from the multiplex PCR reads with MiXCR, one row per CDR3 protein. The table shows some 83,000 distinct CDR3 sequences, with roughly 19% occurring only once. Axillary draining lymph nodes of breast cancer patients supplied the node samples. The sequenced sample was axillary lymph node tissue. All receptors derive from a female donor with breast cancer. Some clones in this sample may be carry-over from other donors' samples.

As regards this clonotype: It may be a read error: a sequence one base away is much more abundant. The rearrangement uses TRBV6-2 or TRBV6-3 and TRBJ2-1; perhaps TRBD1 as D (5 bases). The CDR3 extends over 14 amino acids. Germline CDR1 and CDR2: MNHEY and SVGEGT. CDR3 bases: TGTGTCAGCAGTTATTCATACAACCGACAGGAGCAGTTCTTC. Its protein is CVSSYSYNRQEQFF.

The rearrangement uses TRBV9 and TRBJ1-3; no definite D call. The CDR3 contains 17 residues. Trimming removed 1 base at V and 2 bases at J, with 16 bases between. Germline lookup yields CDR1 SGDLS and CDR2 YYNGEE. The CDR3 reads CASSVTGIGQTGNTIYF. The DNA of the CDR3 is TGTGCCAGCAGCGTAACGGGAATAGGGCAGACTGGAAACACCATATATTTT.

This clonotype has more than one count but fewer than ten. A much larger clone lies a single base off, so this may be a read error. This chain links TRBV6-1 with TRBJ2-7, with TRBD2 matching 8 bases. This CDR3 region has 13 residues. CDR1 MNHNS and CDR2 SASEGT come from the germline V gene. This CDR3 is CASSEGLERAFLF. Here the CDR3 DNA reads TGTGCCAGCAGTGAGGGACTAGAGAGGGCCTTTCTGTTC.

In the case of this clonotype: This may come from a read error, since a much larger clone is one base off. The J gene is TRBJ2-7, the V gene TRBV7-3; 8 bases agree with TRBD1. The CDR3 loop spans 17 amino acids. CDR1 and CDR2 (germline): SGHTA, FQGTGA. This CDR3 is CANSLKTGTGYAYEQYF. In nucleotides, the CDR3 is TGTGCCAACAGCTTAAAAACCGGGACAGGATACGCCTACGAGCAGTACTTC.

There are many counts of this clonotype. The chain recombines TRBV9 with TRBJ1-4; D gene unclear. V was pared by 0 bases and J by 7 bases, with 4 bases between. The CDR3 totals 12 residues. Per the germline V gene, CDR1 is SGDLS and CDR2 is YYNGEE. The CDR3 sequence: CASSVDGEKLFF. DNA of the CDR3: TGTGCCAGCAGCGTAGACGGTGAAAAACTGTTTTTT.

In this sample, this clonotype turned up many times. V gene TRBV2 combines with J gene TRBJ1-2; D remains ambiguous. With 1 base removed from V and 8 bases from J, the gap between germline ends came to 14 bases. The CDR3 runs to 14 residues. CDR1 is SNHLY, CDR2 FYNNEI, per germline. This CDR3 reads CASSEEVSRSGYTF. CDR3 in DNA: TGTGCCAGCAGTGAAGAAGTCAGCCGCTCGGGCTACACCTTC.

This chain joins TRBV30 and TRBJ2-3; D is unclear. In germline, CDR1 is GTSNPN, CDR2 SVGIG (reference sequence). The CDR3 contains 16 residues. The V end lost 6 bases, the J end lost 2 bases, and 21 bases lay between the germline ends. This CDR3 reads CACRLTMTGNTDTQYF. CDR3 sequence (DNA): TGTGCCTGTAGGTTGACCATGACTGGAAACACAGATACGCAGTATTTT.

Many counts were recorded for this clonotype. The V gene is TRBV27, the J gene TRBJ2-7, with D uncertain. From germline, CDR1 is MNHEY and CDR2 SMNVEV (reference sequence). V lost 4 bases to trimming and J lost 0 bases, with 10 bases between them. This CDR3 contains 14 residues. The CDR3 DNA reads as TGTGCCAGCAGTTCTGCCCTGTACTCCTACGAGCAGTACTTC. Its translation: CASSSALYSYEQYF.

This clonotype appeared many times. This sequence joins TRBV19 and TRBJ1-5; possible D gene TRBD1, 5 bases. Germline assignment: CDR1 LNHDA and CDR2 SQIVND (reference sequence). V lost 2 bases and J 5 bases, leaving 13 bases between the germline ends. CDR3 length equals 15 residues. CDR3 DNA sequence: TGTGCCAGTAGTATAAGGACGGGGGGAGATCAGCCCCAGCATTTT. It encodes CASSIRTGGDQPQHF.